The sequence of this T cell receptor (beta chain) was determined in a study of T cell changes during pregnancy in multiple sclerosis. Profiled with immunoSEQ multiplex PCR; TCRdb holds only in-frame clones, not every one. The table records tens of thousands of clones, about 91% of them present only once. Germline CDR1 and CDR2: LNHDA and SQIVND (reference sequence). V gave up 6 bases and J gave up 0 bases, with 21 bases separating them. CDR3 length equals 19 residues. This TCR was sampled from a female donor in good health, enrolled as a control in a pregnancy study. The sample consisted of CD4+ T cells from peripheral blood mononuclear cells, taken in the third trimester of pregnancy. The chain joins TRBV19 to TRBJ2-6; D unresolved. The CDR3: CASSHPVRVLSSGANVLTF. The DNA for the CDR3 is TGTGCCAGTAGCCACCCGGTCCGGGTTCTTAGCTCTGGGGCCAACGTCCTGACTTTC.